The 16 T cell receptor beta chains listed next were all sequenced from one sample in a study of T-cell memory formation after mild COVID-19. TCRdb re-derived calls from the 5' RACE reads in MiXCR, one entry per CDR3 protein. The repertoire holds around 410,000 distinct CDR3 sequences, with 20% to 25% as singletons. Specimen: PBMCs or a T cell subset sorted from them (not recorded which). The receptors stem from an adult woman who had mild COVID-19 (a few samples of this study predate the infection). Cell type and time point are not known.

J is TRBJ1-2 and V is TRBV12-3 or TRBV12-4; D gene ambiguous. The CDR3 consists of 14 residues. Between the trimmed V and J ends, which lost 7 bases and 3 bases, there was a span of 15 bases. CDR3 DNA: TGTGCCAGCACCGAAAACCAGATAGACTATGGCTACACCTTC. Protein: CASTENQIDYGYTF.

This clonotype has just a few counts. This chain joins TRBV7-9 and TRBJ1-2, with D possibly TRBD1 on 6 matching bases. Trimming took 6 bases from V and 4 from J, leaving 18 bases between them. Germline CDR1 reads SEHNR; CDR2 reads FQNEAQ (reference sequence). The CDR3 is 15 amino acids. This CDR3 is CASSPGGQGTYGYTF. In DNA form, the CDR3 reads TGTGCCAGCAGTCCGGGGGGCCAAGGCACCTATGGCTACACCTTC.

This chain connects TRBV12-3 or TRBV12-4 to TRBJ1-1; possible D gene TRBD1, 5 bases. The V gene lost 7 bases and the J gene lost 6 bases, with 21 bases spanning the gap. This CDR3 spans 15 amino acids. CDR3: CASNPPGQGTPEAFF. CDR3 sequence (DNA): TGTGCCAGCAATCCCCCGGGTCAGGGAACTCCTGAAGCTTTCTTT.

The chain is built from TRBV6-6 and TRBJ2-1; 9 nucleotides align to TRBD1. Germline CDR1 MNHNY, CDR2 SVGAGI (reference sequence). The CDR3 spans 16 residues. J was trimmed by 5 bases and V by 6 bases; bases with no gene match: 11. The CDR3 bases are TGTGCCAGCAGACTCCGACAGGGGGGACGGGACAATGAGCAGTTCTTC. This gives the protein CASRLRQGGRDNEQFF.

This clonotype was picked up a small number of times. The chain employs TRBV6-4 and TRBJ2-3, with 8 bases aligning to TRBD2. Germline CDR1 MRHNA, CDR2 SNTAGT. This CDR3 is 15 amino acids long. V dropped 4 bases and J dropped 0; count of bases not matched to a gene: 3. Here the CDR3 reads CASSVAGLSTDTQYF. In nucleotides, the CDR3 is TGTGCCAGCAGTGTAGCGGGGCTCAGCACAGATACGCAGTATTTT.

V is TRBV20-1 and J is TRBJ2-3, with 15 bases fitting TRBD2. After removal of 6 bases from V and 6 bases from J, the junction contained 13 bases not matched to a gene. The CDR3 loop spans 17 amino acids. Germline V CDR1 and CDR2: DFQATT, SNEGSKA (reference sequence). CDR3 sequence: CSAAGGLAGGHWDTQYF. CDR3 coding DNA: TGCAGTGCCGCCGGGGGACTAGCGGGGGGCCATTGGGATACGCAGTATTTT.

The chain recombines TRBV20-1 with TRBJ1-5, with D uncertain. In germline, CDR1 is DFQATT, CDR2 SNEGSKA (reference sequence). The V gene lost 0 bases and the J gene lost 4 bases, with 19 bases spanning the gap. The CDR3 extends over 17 amino acids. In DNA form, the CDR3 reads TGCAGTGCTAGAGACCCACTCGTCGGACGGGTAAATCAGCCCCAGCATTTT. It is translated as CSARDPLVGRVNQPQHF.

This clonotype has a handful of counts. In DNA, the CDR3 is TGTGCCAGCAGCCAAGTTGGGACTACTAGCACAGATACGCAGTATTTT. Amino acid sequence: CASSQVGTTSTDTQYF. V usage is TRBV4-2 and J usage is TRBJ2-3; 7 bases agree with TRBD2. Trimming at V came to 1 base and at J to 0 bases, leaving 4 bases not matched to a gene. In germline, CDR1 is LGHNA, CDR2 YNFKEQ. The CDR3 is 16 residues long.

The V gene is TRBV11-2, the J gene TRBJ2-5; TRBD2 matches at 9 bases. Germline V gene data show CDR1 as SGHAT and CDR2 as FQNNGV. After removal of 4 bases from V and 5 bases from J, the junction contained 8 bases not matched to a gene. This CDR3 has 15 residues. This CDR3 is CASSWAGGKLETQYF. The CDR3 DNA follows: TGTGCCAGCAGCTGGGCGGGAGGGAAATTGGAGACCCAGTACTTC.

This clonotype has only a few counts. V is TRBV25-1 and J is TRBJ1-3; D may be TRBD1 (6 bases). V lost 3 bases and J lost 4, with 7 bases in between. Per the germline V gene, CDR1 is MGHDK and CDR2 is SYGVNS. The CDR3 consists of 13 residues. The CDR3 sequence is CASSDGGGNTIYF. The CDR3 region has the DNA TGTGCCAGCAGTGATGGGGGCGGAAACACCATATATTTT.

The CDR3 DNA reads TGTGCCAGCAGCGGAGGACAGGGGGACTCCTACGAGCAGTACTTC. Translation gives CASSGGQGDSYEQYF. The chain carries TRBV11-2 and TRBJ2-7; 10 positions agree with TRBD1. The CDR3 consists of 15 residues. V lost 5 bases to trimming and J lost 0 bases; unmatched junction nucleotides: 4. Germline V gene sequence: CDR1 SGHAT, CDR2 FQNNGV.

CDR3 sequence: CASSQGHGAYEQYF. The CDR3 nucleotides read TGCGCCAGCAGCCAAGGACACGGAGCCTACGAGCAGTACTTC. V and J are TRBV4-3 and TRBJ2-7; D remains unclear. The CDR3 sequence is 14 residues long. V lost 1 base to trimming and J lost 2 bases, with 9 bases between them. Germline V gene sequence: CDR1 LGHNA, CDR2 YSLEER.

This chain links TRBV5-6 with TRBJ2-2; maybe TRBD1 (6 bases). CDR1 and CDR2 (germline): SGHDT, YYEEEE. The CDR3 runs to 15 residues. Trimming took 4 bases from V and 7 from J, leaving 17 bases between them. The CDR3 loop is CASSVGGNVVGELFF. For the CDR3, the DNA is TGTGCCAGCAGCGTTGGGGGCAATGTCGTCGGGGAGCTGTTTTTT. Full variable domain (missing parts from reference TRBV5-6 and TRBJ2-2): DAGVTQSPTHLIKTRGQQVTLRCSPKSGHDTVSWYQQALGQGPQFIFQYYEEEERQRGNFPDRFSGHQFPNYSSELNVNALLLGDSALYLCASSVGGNVVGELFFGEGSRLTVL.

This clonotype was picked up a small number of times. This chain links TRBV5-6 with TRBJ2-1, with 9 positions matching TRBD2. The CDR3 totals 14 residues. The V and J ends lost 6 bases and 4 bases, in that order; junction bases with no gene match: 5. Germline CDR1 reads SGHDT; CDR2 reads YYEEEE. CDR3 DNA: TGTGCCAGCAATAGTAGCGGGAGTTACAATGAGCAGTTCTTC. It codes for CASNSSGSYNEQFF.

This clonotype was detected only a few times. The gene calls are TRBV12-3 or TRBV12-4 and TRBJ1-3, with D hard to call. This CDR3 region has 16 residues. Trimming stripped 6 bases from V and 0 bases from J, with 15 bases between. For the CDR3, the DNA is TGTGCCAGCAGGACCCGATGGGCCGACTCTGGAAACACCATATATTTT. Translating it yields CASRTRWADSGNTIYF.

The chain recombines TRBV29-1 with TRBJ2-7; tentatively, D is TRBD1 (6 bases). V lost 7 bases to trimming and J lost 3 bases, with 19 bases between them. Germline assignment: CDR1 SQVTM and CDR2 ANQGSEA. CDR3 length equals 14 residues. The CDR3 bases are TGCAGCGATCGGCAAACAGGGATCAACTACGAGCAGTACTTC. Amino acids: CSDRQTGINYEQYF.